The 30 T cell receptor beta chains reported below all come from one sample, sequenced in a study of blood T cell repertoires in COVID-19. TCRdb's copy holds only in-frame clones and misses some; the assay was immunoSEQ multiplex PCR. The sample lists about 59,000 clones, approximately 79% occurring once. Sequencing was carried out using peripheral blood. These receptor sequences come from a woman in her seventies with acute or convalescent COVID-19.

The chain's CDR3 is CASSQAGSGDEQFF. Written as DNA, the CDR3 is TGTGCCAGCAGCCAAGCGGGTAGCGGGGATGAGCAGTTCTTC. V gene TRBV3-1 (or the pseudogene TRBV3-2) combines with J gene TRBJ2-1; 8 bases align to TRBD2. The ends lost 1 base at V and 8 bases at J; junction bases unmatched: 4. CDR3 length: 14 amino acids. Germline CDR1 reads LGHDT; CDR2 reads YNNKEL (reference sequence).

There are many counts of this clone. V and J are TRBV6-2 or TRBV6-3 and TRBJ2-7, with 7 bases lining up with TRBD1. The length of the CDR3 is 14 residues. Germline CDR1 is MNHEY and CDR2 is SVGEGT. V was pared by 4 bases and J by 2 bases, with 5 bases of the junction left unmatched. The CDR3 protein is CASSSQTGTYEQYF. The CDR3 bases are TGTGCCAGCAGTTCTCAGACAGGGACCTACGAGCAGTACTTC.

This clone was observed a single time. The V call is TRBV6-4, the J call TRBJ2-6; D remains unclear. CDR1 is MRHNA, CDR2 SNTAGT, per germline. Trimming removed 10 bases at V and 0 bases at J, with 7 bases between. This CDR3 comprises 13 residues. The CDR3 loop reads CATRSSGANVLTF. The DNA of the CDR3 is TGTGCCACCCGGAGCTCTGGGGCCAACGTCCTGACTTTC.

In its sample, this clone was seen a few times. CDR3 DNA sequence: TGTGCCAGCAGCTTAGGACAAGATACGCAGTATTTT. Translating gives CASSLGQDTQYF. The genes are TRBV11-2 and TRBJ2-3; D is unresolved. From germline, CDR1 is SGHAT and CDR2 FQNNGV. The CDR3 sequence is 12 residues long. Trimming pared 1 base from V and 5 bases from J, leaving 4 bases between.

This chain connects TRBV5-6 to TRBJ2-1, with 10 bases that match TRBD2. CDR3 length: 14 amino acids. V lost 6 bases to trimming and J lost 2 bases; unmatched junction nucleotides: 2. The germline gives CDR1 SGHDT, CDR2 YYEEEE. The CDR3 protein is CASTLAGAYNEQFF. The CDR3 DNA sequence: TGTGCCAGCACTCTAGCGGGGGCCTACAATGAGCAGTTCTTC.

J is TRBJ1-2 and V is TRBV15; TRBD1 aligns across 7 bases. CDR1 is LNHNV and CDR2 is YYDKDF in the germline V gene (reference sequence). The CDR3 is made up of 14 amino acids. With V trimmed by 0 bases and J by 6 bases, 4 bases remained unmatched. CDR3 nucleotides: TGTGCCACCAGCAGAGATTACAGGGGTCATGGCTACACCTTC. This gives the protein CATSRDYRGHGYTF.

The J gene is TRBJ2-7, the V gene TRBV19; 10 nucleotides match TRBD2. V gave up 6 bases and J gave up 4 bases; unmatched junction bases: 6. This CDR3 region has 14 residues. Germline V gene data show CDR1 as LNHDA and CDR2 as SQIVND (reference sequence). CDR3 sequence: CASRAGGPRYEQYF. The CDR3 nucleotides read TGTGCCAGTAGAGCGGGGGGGCCTCGGTACGAGCAGTACTTC. The entire variable domain, with the rest obtained from reference TRBV19 and TRBJ2-7, is as follows: DGGITQSPKYLFRKEGQNVTLSCEQNLNHDAMYWYRQDPGQGLRLIYYSQIVNDFQKGDIAEGYSVSREKKESFPLTVTSAQKNPTAFYLCASRAGGPRYEQYFGPGTRLTVT.

CDR3 loop: CASSPLGPSSTDTQYF. CDR3 nucleotide sequence: TGTGCCAGCAGCCCCCTGGGGCCATCTAGCACAGATACGCAGTATTTT. This chain connects TRBV9 to TRBJ2-3; D possibly corresponds to TRBD1 (5 bases). The V and J ends lost 4 bases and 0 bases respectively, with 15 bases between them. The CDR3 contains 16 residues. Germline V gene lookup returns CDR1 SGDLS and CDR2 YYNGEE.

The chain recombines TRBV6-6 with TRBJ2-1, with 8 bases that match TRBD2. The length of the CDR3 is 15 residues. Unmatched junction bases numbered 7, after V lost 7 bases and J lost 2 bases. Germline V gene lookup returns CDR1 MNHNY and CDR2 SVGAGI (reference sequence). The CDR3 DNA follows: TGTGCCAGCAATTCGGGGGGGAGCACCTACAATGAGCAGTTCTTC. Its translation is CASNSGGSTYNEQFF.

The V gene is TRBV20-1, the J gene TRBJ2-1; 10 bases fit TRBD2. Germline V gene sequence: CDR1 DFQATT, CDR2 SNEGSKA (reference sequence). The CDR3 contains 15 residues. Germline trimming cut 3 bases from V and 3 bases from J; bases unmatched to any gene: 5. The CDR3 reads CSASLAGGNYNEQFF. In DNA, the CDR3 is TGCAGTGCTAGTTTAGCGGGGGGAAACTACAATGAGCAGTTCTTC.

CDR3 region: CASSSGLADHNEQFF. CDR3 bases: TGCGCCAGCAGCTCGGGACTAGCGGATCACAATGAGCAGTTCTTC. The chain recombines TRBV5-1 with TRBJ2-1, with 11 bases fitting TRBD2. Per germline, CDR1 SGHRS and CDR2 YFSETQ. V lost 3 bases, J lost 5 bases, and 4 bases stayed unmatched. This CDR3 contains 15 residues.

The chain recombines TRBV19 with TRBJ1-1, with D possibly matching TRBD1 (5 bases). Trimming stripped 5 bases from V and 8 bases from J, with 15 bases between. CDR1 and CDR2 (germline): LNHDA, SQIVND (reference sequence). The CDR3 runs 13 residues. CDR3 residues: CASSSRDGREAFF. The CDR3 DNA follows: TGTGCCAGTAGTTCGCGGGACGGAAGAGAAGCTTTCTTT.

V and J are TRBV7-9 and TRBJ1-4, with TRBD1 matching 8 bases. CDR1 and CDR2 from the germline V gene are SEHNR and FQNEAQ (reference sequence). V gave up 5 bases and J gave up 7 bases; unmatched junction bases: 9. There are 15 residues in the CDR3. This CDR3 reads CASSPRTGMSEKLFF. The CDR3 bases are TGTGCCAGCAGCCCACGGACAGGGATGTCTGAAAAACTGTTTTTT.

CDR3 in DNA: TGCGCCAATATCCCGGGGACAGGGAACTATGGCTACACCTTC. It is translated as CANIPGTGNYGYTF. The chain carries TRBV23-1 and TRBJ1-2, with 9 bases fitting TRBD1. TRBV23-1 has ORF status, its function being uncertain. Trimming removed 10 bases from V and 2 bases from J; junction bases left unmatched: 8. The CDR3 has 14 amino acids.

The rearrangement links TRBV6-6 to TRBJ2-5, with TRBD2 identical over 12 bases. The V segment lost 0 bases and the J segment 7 bases; nucleotides outside the gene matches: 6. Per the germline V gene, CDR1 is MNHNY and CDR2 is SVGAGI (reference sequence). The CDR3 runs to 16 residues. The CDR3 sequence: CASSYSASGGAGTQYF. CDR3 coding DNA: TGTGCCAGCAGTTACTCAGCTAGCGGGGGGGCCGGGACCCAGTACTTC.

The chain recombines TRBV11-2 with TRBJ2-7, with D perhaps matching TRBD2 (6 bases). V lost 5 bases and J 0 bases, leaving 17 bases between the germline ends. The CDR3 runs 16 residues. The V gene's germline CDR1 is SGHAT and CDR2 FQNNGV. As DNA, the CDR3 is TGTGCCAGCAGCGCGGGGTACAGGAGAAGCTCCTACGAGCAGTACTTC. This sequence encodes CASSAGYRRSSYEQYF.

In this sample, this clone turned up once. This rearrangement joins TRBV5-8 to TRBJ2-5; 9 nucleotides agree with TRBD2. The junction had 3 bases not matched to a gene; V was cut back by 1 base and J by 5 bases. In germline, CDR1 is SGHTS, CDR2 YDEGEE. CDR3 size: 14 residues. CDR3 nucleotides: TGTGCCAGCAGCTTGAGTAGCGGGGGTGAGACCCAGTACTTC. Amino acids: CASSLSSGGETQYF.

This clone was observed a few times. The chain joins TRBV5-4 to TRBJ2-1; 13 nucleotides line up with TRBD2. The CDR3 consists of 15 residues. In germline, CDR1 is SGHNT, CDR2 YYREEE (reference sequence). V shed 4 bases and J 9 bases; nucleotides not matched to a gene: 7. For the CDR3, the DNA is TGTGCCAGCAGCCAACTAGCGGGGGGGCGTAGTGAGCAGTTCTTC. Its translation: CASSQLAGGRSEQFF.

The chain employs TRBV28 and TRBJ1-2; the D gene is possibly TRBD1 (5 bases). The CDR3 covers 15 residues. CDR1 and CDR2 from the germline V gene are MDHEN and SYDVKM. Trimming removed 4 bases at V and 3 bases at J, with 15 bases between. CDR3 sequence (DNA): TGTGCCAGCAGTTCCCTGGGGCCCCGGGACTATGGCTACACCTTC. Translated: CASSSLGPRDYGYTF.

The chain carries TRBV30 and TRBJ1-3; D unclear. CDR3 length: 15 amino acids. Germline lookup yields CDR1 GTSNPN and CDR2 SVGIG (reference sequence). The ends were cut back, 0 bases at V and 2 bases at J, with 11 bases in the middle. The DNA of the CDR3 is TGTGCCTGGAGTGTAGGTTTGGAGACTGGAAACACCATATATTTT. Its protein product is CAWSVGLETGNTIYF.

J is TRBJ2-5 and V is TRBV9; D is unclear. There are 15 residues in the CDR3. Trimming pared 0 bases from V and 5 bases from J, leaving 14 bases between. Germline V gene data show CDR1 as SGDLS and CDR2 as YYNGEE. The CDR3 sequence is CASSVDGVVGETQYF. In nucleotides, the CDR3 is TGTGCCAGCAGCGTAGACGGCGTGGTGGGCGAGACCCAGTACTTC.

This clone has more than one count but fewer than ten. This chain's CDR3 is CASSLRPPQTSKDEQYF. CDR3 bases: TGTGCCAGCAGCTTGCGGCCCCCCCAGACTAGCAAGGACGAGCAGTACTTC. The J gene is TRBJ2-7, the V gene TRBV5-4; 7 positions match TRBD2. Germline-derived CDR1 and CDR2 are SGHNT and YYREEE (reference sequence). This CDR3 has 17 amino acids. V was clipped by 1 base and J by 5 bases; unmatched bases: 15.

V and J are TRBV23-1 and TRBJ1-1; TRBD1 aligns across 8 bases. TRBV23-1 qualifies as an ORF whose function is uncertain. This CDR3 has 18 amino acids. The V segment lost 6 bases and the J segment 1 base; nucleotides outside the gene matches: 16. The CDR3 here is CASRPTGASNGGNTEAFF. CDR3 nucleotide sequence: TGCGCCAGCAGACCGACAGGGGCGTCTAACGGTGGGAACACTGAAGCTTTCTTT.

The chain has TRBV5-8 and TRBJ2-4; TRBD1 matches at 7 bases. The ends lost 6 bases at V and 5 bases at J; junction bases unmatched: 5. The CDR3 consists of 13 residues. CDR1 is SGHTS, CDR2 YDEGEE, per germline. CDR3 region: CASNRGQENIQYF. The CDR3 nucleotides are TGTGCCAGCAACAGAGGACAGGAAAACATTCAGTACTTC.

The chain recombines TRBV5-4 with TRBJ1-2; 8 bases are shared with TRBD1. Germline V CDR1 and CDR2: SGHNT, YYREEE (reference sequence). V was clipped by 5 bases and J by 2 bases; unmatched bases: 5. The CDR3 length is 14 residues. CDR3 sequence: CASRTGTGNYGYTF. As DNA, the CDR3 is TGTGCCAGCAGAACCGGGACAGGAAACTATGGCTACACCTTC.

To note about this clone: This CDR3 is also generated by other DNA sequences in the sample. The J gene is TRBJ2-7, the V gene TRBV2; 10 nucleotides line up with TRBD1. The CDR3 is 14 residues long. Losses at the gene ends were 5 bases for V and 3 bases for J; bases not matched to a gene: 4. Germline V CDR1 and CDR2: SNHLY, FYNNEI. CDR3 in amino acids: CASSRDRGIYEQYF. In nucleotides, the CDR3 is TGTGCCAGCAGTCGGGACAGGGGTATCTACGAGCAGTACTTC.

The chain joins TRBV7-2 to TRBJ2-3, with D perhaps TRBD1 (5 bases). Germline CDR1 and CDR2: SGHTA and FQGNSA. The CDR3 covers 12 residues. V gave up 6 bases and J gave up 10 bases, with 14 bases separating them. This chain's CDR3 is CASRAPGWAQYF. The CDR3 DNA is TGTGCCAGCAGGGCCCCAGGGTGGGCGCAGTATTTT.

A single count supports this clone. The rearrangement uses TRBV2 and TRBJ1-4, with D uncertain. The CDR3 covers 14 residues. Between the trimmed V and J ends, which lost 3 bases and 6 bases, there was a span of 11 bases. Germline V gene sequence: CDR1 SNHLY, CDR2 FYNNEI. The CDR3 region is CASSDRGIYEKLFF. The CDR3 nucleotides read TGTGCCAGCAGTGATCGGGGAATTTATGAAAAACTGTTTTTT.

V gene TRBV28 combines with J gene TRBJ1-5; TRBD1 agrees at 8 bases. The V gene's germline CDR1 is MDHEN and CDR2 SYDVKM. V shed 5 bases, J shed 1 base, and the junction held 10 bases outside the gene matches. CDR3 size: 17 residues. DNA of the CDR3: TGTGCCAGCAGTCTGCGGACGGGACAGGAGAGCAATCAGCCCCAGCATTTT. It specifies CASSLRTGQESNQPQHF.

The chain combines TRBV7-2 with TRBJ2-1; no firm D call. Germline CDR1 reads SGHTA; CDR2 reads FQGNSA. V was shortened by 4 bases and J by 10 bases, with 11 bases between the two germline ends. The CDR3 is 12 residues long. The CDR3 DNA is TGTGCCAGCAGCTCCCTAGTAGTCGAGCAGTTCTTC. Protein product: CASSSLVVEQFF. The complete variable domain, with remaining parts taken from reference TRBV7-2 and TRBJ2-1, reads GAGVSQSPSNKVTEKGKDVELRCDPISGHTALYWYRQSLGQGLEFLIYFQGNSAPDKSGLPSDRFSAERTGGSVSTLTIQRTQQEDSAVYLCASSSLVVEQFFGPGTRLTVL.